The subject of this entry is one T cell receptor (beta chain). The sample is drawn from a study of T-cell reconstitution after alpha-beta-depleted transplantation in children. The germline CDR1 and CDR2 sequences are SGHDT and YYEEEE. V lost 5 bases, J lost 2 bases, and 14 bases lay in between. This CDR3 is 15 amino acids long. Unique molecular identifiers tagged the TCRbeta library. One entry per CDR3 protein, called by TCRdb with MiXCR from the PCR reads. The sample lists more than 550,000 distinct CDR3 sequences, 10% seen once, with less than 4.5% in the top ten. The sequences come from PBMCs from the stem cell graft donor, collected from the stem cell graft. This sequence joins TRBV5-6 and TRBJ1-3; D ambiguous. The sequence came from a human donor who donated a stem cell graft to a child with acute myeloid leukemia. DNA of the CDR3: TGTGCCAGCAGTCTGATAGGACGAGCTGGAAACACCATATATTTT. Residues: CASSLIGRAGNTIYF.